A single sample is the source of the 11 T cell receptor beta chains below, sequenced in a study of blood T cell repertoires in COVID-19. The method was immunoSEQ multiplex PCR; TCRdb's version includes in-frame clones alone and lacks a portion of them. The sample consists of about 230,000 clones, approximately 89% of them appearing once. The specimen was PBMCs or T cells enriched from blood (not recorded which). These receptors all come from a woman aged 40 to 49 with acute COVID-19.

V is TRBV5-5 and J is TRBJ2-1, with 12 positions matching TRBD2. CDR3 length: 17 amino acids. Germline values: CDR1 SGHKS, CDR2 YYEKEE (reference sequence). J gave up 6 bases and V 3 bases, and 10 bases lay outside the gene matches. The CDR3 region is CASSSSGRVLIINEQFF. For the CDR3, the DNA is TGTGCCAGCAGCTCTAGCGGGAGGGTACTAATTATCAATGAGCAGTTCTTC.

This rearrangement joins TRBV11-2 to TRBJ1-2; the D gene is possibly TRBD1 (5 bases). The CDR3 consists of 15 residues. Germline assignment: CDR1 SGHAT and CDR2 FQNNGV. V lost 3 bases, J lost 4 bases, and 15 bases lay in between. The CDR3 here is CASSFQPQGVYGYTF. The CDR3 DNA follows: TGTGCCAGCAGCTTTCAGCCTCAGGGCGTCTATGGCTACACCTTC.

The rearrangement joins TRBV3-1 (or the pseudogene TRBV3-2) to TRBJ1-6, with TRBD1 matching over 7 bases. V was pared by 3 bases and J by 8 bases, with 10 bases of the junction left unmatched. The CDR3 is 16 residues long. Germline CDR1 and CDR2: LGHDT and YNNKEL (reference sequence). DNA of the CDR3: TGTGCCAGCAGCCAGGCTGATAGACAGGGTCATTCACCCCTCCACTTT. This gives the protein CASSQADRQGHSPLHF.

The V call is TRBV13, the J call TRBJ1-2; D unclear. Germline V gene data show CDR1 as PRHDT and CDR2 as FYEKMQ (reference sequence). This CDR3 has 14 amino acids. V lost 0 bases to trimming and J lost 8 bases, with 13 bases between them. CDR3 nucleotides: TGTGCCAGCAGCTTAGGGACGACCCGACTCGGCTACACCTTC. Residues: CASSLGTTRLGYTF.

The chain recombines TRBV19 with TRBJ2-1; TRBD2 matches 7 bases. V was pared by 3 bases and J by 1 base, with 9 bases of the junction left unmatched. Per the germline V gene, CDR1 is LNHDA and CDR2 is SQIVND (reference sequence). The CDR3 extends over 17 amino acids. CDR3 nucleotide sequence: TGTGCCAGTAGTATTTCCGGGTGGCGGGAGTCCTACAATGAGCAGTTCTTC. Translated, it gives CASSISGWRESYNEQFF.

This clone was detected only a few times. The chain is built from TRBV30 and TRBJ2-2, with D possibly matching TRBD2 (5 bases). The germline V and J ends were trimmed by 3 bases and 6 bases, with 17 bases remaining between them. Germline V gives CDR1 GTSNPN, CDR2 SVGIG (reference sequence). The CDR3 contains 15 residues. This CDR3 reads CAWRPPLGLPGELFF. The CDR3 DNA is TGTGCCTGGAGACCGCCTCTCGGACTGCCCGGGGAGCTGTTTTTT.

The V call is TRBV7-2, the J call TRBJ1-4, with TRBD1 identical over 7 bases. Germline lookup yields CDR1 SGHTA and CDR2 FQGNSA. The V segment lost 5 bases and the J segment 7 bases; nucleotides outside the gene matches: 10. The CDR3 covers 15 residues. The CDR3: CASSLNRGISEKLFF. CDR3 bases: TGTGCCAGCAGCCTCAACAGGGGAATAAGTGAAAAACTGTTTTTT.

This chain uses TRBV9 with TRBJ1-2; D not resolved. With 0 bases removed from V and 4 bases from J, the gap between germline ends came to 13 bases. The V gene's germline CDR1 is SGDLS and CDR2 YYNGEE. CDR3 length equals 15 residues. This chain's CDR3 is CASSVARVAFYGYTF. The CDR3 DNA sequence: TGTGCCAGCAGCGTAGCGAGGGTTGCCTTCTATGGCTACACCTTC. The whole variable domain, filled in from reference TRBV9 and TRBJ1-2, reads DSGVTQTPKHLITATGQRVTLRCSPRSGDLSVYWYQQSLDQGLQFLIQYYNGEERAKGNILERFSAQQFPDLHSELNLSSLELGDSALYFCASSVARVAFYGYTFGSGTRLTVV.

The genes are TRBV11-2 and TRBJ1-3; no reliable D call. This CDR3 contains 15 residues. Germline CDR1 and CDR2: SGHAT and FQNNGV. V shed 5 bases and J shed 0 bases, with 11 bases lying between them. DNA for the CDR3: TGTGCCAGCAGCCTACAGCCAAGCTCTGGAAACACCATATATTTT. This encodes CASSLQPSSGNTIYF.

The chain combines TRBV10-2 with TRBJ2-6; 11 bases agree with TRBD2. Per germline, CDR1 WSHSY and CDR2 SAAADI. The CDR3 length is 17 residues. J lost 2 bases, V lost 4 bases, and 4 bases had no gene match. The DNA of the CDR3 is TGCGCCAGCAGTGCAATAGCGGGAGGGACTGGGGCCAACGTCCTGACTTTC. It encodes CASSAIAGGTGANVLTF.

The chain combines TRBV10-2 with TRBJ2-3, with D unresolved. CDR3 length equals 11 residues. Germline V gives CDR1 WSHSY, CDR2 SAAADI. Trimming cost V 6 bases and J 3 bases, with 4 bases left between them. CDR3 nucleotide sequence: TGCGCCAGCAGCTTGACAGATACGCAGTATTTT. Protein product: CASSLTDTQYF.